These 13 T cell receptor beta chains were sequenced from one sample in a study of blood T cell repertoires in COVID-19. Profiling relied on immunoSEQ multiplex PCR, and the TCRdb table lists in-frame clones only, not all of them. Here the sample spans 150,000 to 160,000 clones, about 85% being singletons. Sequenced material: peripheral blood. Every receptor here comes from a man in his sixties with COVID-19, enrolled during active disease.

The J gene is TRBJ1-1, the V gene TRBV7-2, with D possibly TRBD1 on 6 matching bases. Germline CDR1 SGHTA, CDR2 FQGNSA. V was shortened by 2 bases and J by 7 bases, with 14 bases between the two germline ends. This CDR3 is built from 14 residues. This CDR3 reads CASSLSREQGEAFF. As DNA, the CDR3 is TGTGCCAGCAGCTTATCACGGGAACAGGGTGAAGCTTTCTTT.

The rearrangement uses TRBV27 and TRBJ2-2; 7 nucleotides line up with TRBD1. The CDR3 extends over 17 amino acids. Germline lookup yields CDR1 MNHEY and CDR2 SMNVEV (reference sequence). The trim removed 6 bases at V and 0 bases at J, leaving 10 bases unmatched. This CDR3 reads CASSPGSGQSNTGELFF. In DNA form, the CDR3 reads TGTGCCAGCAGCCCGGGATCGGGACAGTCGAACACCGGGGAGCTGTTTTTT.

This chain uses TRBV19 with TRBJ1-1, with D possibly TRBD1 on 5 matching bases. Germline-derived CDR1 and CDR2 are LNHDA and SQIVND (reference sequence). This CDR3 has 11 amino acids. V lost 8 bases, J lost 6 bases, and 10 bases lay in between. The CDR3 DNA reads TGTGCCAGTGTAGGGGCGGCTGAAGCTTTCTTT. Its protein product is CASVGAAEAFF.

This clone was recorded only once. The J gene is TRBJ1-1, the V gene TRBV4-2; 10 bases agree with TRBD1. After removal of 1 base from V and 10 bases from J, the junction contained 12 bases not matched to a gene. Germline V gene sequence: CDR1 LGHNA, CDR2 YNFKEQ. The CDR3 runs to 16 residues. The CDR3 spells CASSQVGGQGDPGAFF. The CDR3 DNA is TGTGCCAGCAGCCAAGTGGGCGGACAGGGGGACCCTGGAGCTTTCTTT.

The V and J genes are TRBV7-3 and TRBJ1-4; no definite D call. Trimming took 5 bases from V and 5 from J, leaving 15 bases between them. Germline V gives CDR1 SGHTA, CDR2 FQGTGA. This CDR3 has 15 amino acids. The CDR3 DNA follows: TGTGCCAGCAGCCCCGGGAGAACGGCCAATGAAAAACTGTTTTTT. It translates to CASSPGRTANEKLFF.

The chain is built from TRBV7-2 and TRBJ2-2; 12 nucleotides align to TRBD1. The V gene's germline CDR1 is SGHTA and CDR2 FQGNSA. The CDR3 runs 16 residues. J gave up 6 bases and V 5 bases, and 7 bases lay outside the gene matches. The CDR3 loop reads CASSARDRGRAGELFF. In DNA, the CDR3 is TGTGCCAGCAGCGCCAGGGACAGGGGGCGAGCCGGGGAGCTGTTTTTT. The full variable domain, in which reference TRBV7-2 and TRBJ2-2 provide the parts outside the CDR3, is GAGVSQSPSNKVTEKGKDVELRCDPISGHTALYWYRQSLGQGLEFLIYFQGNSAPDKSGLPSDRFSAERTGGSVSTLTIQRTQQEDSAVYLCASSARDRGRAGELFFGEGSRLTVL.

This chain connects TRBV14 to TRBJ2-2, with D tentatively TRBD2 (5 bases). V was clipped by 0 bases and J by 9 bases, with 14 bases between them. CDR3 length: 15 amino acids. Germline V gives CDR1 SGHDN, CDR2 FVKESK. The DNA for the CDR3 is TGTGCCAGCAGCCAAGATTCCGCGCCTAGCAGGGAGCTGTTTTTT. Translated, it gives CASSQDSAPSRELFF.

The V gene is TRBV2, the J gene TRBJ1-1; TRBD1 matches at 10 bases. Unmatched junction bases numbered 3, after V lost 6 bases and J lost 11 bases. The CDR3 totals 11 residues. CDR1 and CDR2 (germline): SNHLY, FYNNEI. The CDR3 sequence: CASRVGQGAFF. For the CDR3, the DNA is TGTGCCAGCAGAGTGGGACAGGGGGCTTTCTTT.

The chain combines TRBV5-1 with TRBJ2-7, with 9 bases aligning to TRBD2. Germline V CDR1 and CDR2: SGHRS, YFSETQ. The junction had 10 bases not matched to a gene; V was cut back by 4 bases and J by 2 bases. The CDR3 sequence is 16 residues long. CDR3 amino acids: CASSARASGVTYEQYF. CDR3 bases: TGCGCCAGCAGCGCCCGGGCTAGCGGGGTTACCTACGAGCAGTACTTC.

This sequence joins TRBV6-5 and TRBJ1-5, with unresolved D. V lost 5 bases and J 4 bases, leaving 9 bases between the germline ends. Germline V gene data show CDR1 as MNHEY and CDR2 as SVGAGI. The CDR3 consists of 13 residues. The CDR3 sequence: CASSPTGNQPQHF. DNA for the CDR3: TGTGCCAGCAGTCCTACCGGGAATCAGCCCCAGCATTTT.

The table lists this clone with a few counts. The chain employs TRBV10-3 and TRBJ2-1; 15 nucleotides match TRBD2. Looked up from germline, CDR1 is ENHRY and CDR2 is SYGVKD. This CDR3 contains 16 residues. J lost 6 bases, V lost 7 bases, and 7 bases had no gene match. CDR3 in DNA: TGTGCCATCAAGGGGACTAGCGGGAGGAGAGGCAATGAGCAGTTCTTC. It translates to CAIKGTSGRRGNEQFF.

The V call is TRBV6-2 or TRBV6-3, the J call TRBJ2-7; possible D gene TRBD2, 5 bases. The CDR3 contains 11 residues. The V gene lost 5 bases and the J gene lost 3 bases, with 5 bases spanning the gap. Germline V gene sequence: CDR1 MNHEY, CDR2 SVGEGT. The CDR3 sequence is CASSRGYEQYF. CDR3 DNA sequence: TGTGCCAGCAGTCGGGGCTACGAGCAGTACTTC.

This clone was detected once. The CDR3 loop reads CASSLGQGAPFSNQPQHF. Written as DNA, the CDR3 is TGTGCCAGCAGCTTAGGACAGGGGGCTCCTTTTAGCAATCAGCCCCAGCATTTT. This chain connects TRBV7-2 to TRBJ1-5; TRBD1 matches 10 bases. The J segment lost 0 bases and the V segment lost 1 base, leaving 6 bases of the junction unmatched. Germline assignment: CDR1 SGHTA and CDR2 FQGNSA. This CDR3 comprises 18 residues.